The clone carrying this T cell receptor (beta chain) appeared once. This sample is drawn from a study of blood T cell repertoires in COVID-19. Study-wide context: The United States, Italy and Spain were the sources of the acute and convalescent COVID-19 samples. The analysed material was cDNA or gDNA that came from T cells, B-cell-depleted T cells, or PBMCs.

In germline, CDR1 is KGHSH, CDR2 LQKENI. Trimming at V came to 2 bases and at J to 10 bases, leaving 14 bases not matched to a gene. This CDR3 region has 17 residues. Authors' methods: Quantification of nucleated cells was approximated via reference gene primer amplification. Produced via immunoSEQ multiplex PCR; TCRdb's table is partial and in-frame only. The D gene and trimming were derived from the DNA, and the V and J assignments and clone size from that table. The table includes tens of thousands of clones, 90% detected once. Sequences were obtained from peripheral blood. The chain recombines TRBV18 with TRBJ1-6; 7 nucleotides align to TRBD1. The receptor's source is a man aged 50 to 60 with active COVID-19. CDR3 sequence reads: CASSPNLVPDRVSPLHF. The CDR3 DNA sequence: TGTGCCAGCTCACCAAACCTTGTGCCCGACAGGGTGTCACCCCTCCACTTT. The full variable domain, completed using reference TRBV18 and TRBJ1-6, is NAGVMQNPRHLVRRRGQEARLRCSPMKGHSHVYWYRQLPEEGLKFMVYLQKENIIDESGMPKERFSAEFPKEGPSILRIQQVVRGDSAAYFCASSPNLVPDRVSPLHFGNGTRLTVT.